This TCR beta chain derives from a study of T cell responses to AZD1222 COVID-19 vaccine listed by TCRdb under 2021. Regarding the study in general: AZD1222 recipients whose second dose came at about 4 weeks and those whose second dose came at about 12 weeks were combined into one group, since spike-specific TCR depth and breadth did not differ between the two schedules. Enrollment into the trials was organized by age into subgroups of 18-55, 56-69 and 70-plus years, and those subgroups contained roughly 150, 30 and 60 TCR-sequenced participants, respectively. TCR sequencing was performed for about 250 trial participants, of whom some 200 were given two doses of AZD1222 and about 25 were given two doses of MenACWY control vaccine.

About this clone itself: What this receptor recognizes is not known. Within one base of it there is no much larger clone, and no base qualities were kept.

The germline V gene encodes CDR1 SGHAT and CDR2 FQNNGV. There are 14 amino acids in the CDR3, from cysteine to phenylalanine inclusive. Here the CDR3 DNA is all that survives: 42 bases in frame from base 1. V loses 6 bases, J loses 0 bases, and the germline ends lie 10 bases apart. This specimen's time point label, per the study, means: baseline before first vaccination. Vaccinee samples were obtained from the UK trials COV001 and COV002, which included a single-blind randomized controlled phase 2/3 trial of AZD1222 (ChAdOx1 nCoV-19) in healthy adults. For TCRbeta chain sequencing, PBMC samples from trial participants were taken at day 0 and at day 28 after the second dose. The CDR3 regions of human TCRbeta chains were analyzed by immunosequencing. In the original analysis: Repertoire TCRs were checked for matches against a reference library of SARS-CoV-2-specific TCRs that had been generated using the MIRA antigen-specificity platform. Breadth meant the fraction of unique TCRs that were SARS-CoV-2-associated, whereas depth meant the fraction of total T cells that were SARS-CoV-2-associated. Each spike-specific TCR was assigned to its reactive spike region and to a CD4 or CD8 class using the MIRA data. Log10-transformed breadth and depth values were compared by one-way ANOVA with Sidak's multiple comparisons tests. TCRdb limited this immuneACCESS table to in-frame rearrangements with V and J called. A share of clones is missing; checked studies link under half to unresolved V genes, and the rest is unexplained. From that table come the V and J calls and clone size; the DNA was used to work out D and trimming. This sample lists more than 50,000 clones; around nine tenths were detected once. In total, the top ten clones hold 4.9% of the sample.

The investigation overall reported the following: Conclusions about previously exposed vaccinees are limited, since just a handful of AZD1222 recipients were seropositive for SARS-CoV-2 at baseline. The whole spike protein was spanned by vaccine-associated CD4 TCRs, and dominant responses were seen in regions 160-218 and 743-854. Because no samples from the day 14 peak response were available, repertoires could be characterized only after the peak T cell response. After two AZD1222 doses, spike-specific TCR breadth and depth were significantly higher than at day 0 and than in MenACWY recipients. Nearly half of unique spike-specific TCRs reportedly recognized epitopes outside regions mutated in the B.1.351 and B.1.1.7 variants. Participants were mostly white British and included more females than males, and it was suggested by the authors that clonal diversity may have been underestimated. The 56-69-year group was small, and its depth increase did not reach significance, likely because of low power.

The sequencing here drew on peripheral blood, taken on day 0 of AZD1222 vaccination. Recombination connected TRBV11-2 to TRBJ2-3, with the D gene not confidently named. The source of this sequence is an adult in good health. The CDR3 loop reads CASSSIFSTDTQYF. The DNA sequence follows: TGTGCCAGCAGTTCGATATTTAGCACAGATACGCAGTATTTT.